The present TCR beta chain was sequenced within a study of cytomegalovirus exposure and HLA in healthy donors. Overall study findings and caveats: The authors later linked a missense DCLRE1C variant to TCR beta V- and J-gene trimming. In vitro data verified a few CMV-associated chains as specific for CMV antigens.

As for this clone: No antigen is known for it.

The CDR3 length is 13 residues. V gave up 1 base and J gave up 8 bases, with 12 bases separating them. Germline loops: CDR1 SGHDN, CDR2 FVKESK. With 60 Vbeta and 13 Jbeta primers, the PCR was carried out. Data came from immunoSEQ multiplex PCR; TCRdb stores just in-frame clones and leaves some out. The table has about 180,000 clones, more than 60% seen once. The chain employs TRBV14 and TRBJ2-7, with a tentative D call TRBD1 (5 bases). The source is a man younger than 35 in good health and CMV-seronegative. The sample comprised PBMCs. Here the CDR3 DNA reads TGTGCCAGCAGCCAAGGTCTAAGGGGAAAGCAGTACTTC. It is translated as CASSQGLRGKQYF.